The present T cell receptor (beta chain) was sequenced within a study of T-cell reconstitution after alpha-beta-depleted transplantation in children. Germline CDR1 reads DFQATT; CDR2 reads SNEGSKA (reference sequence). This CDR3 is built from 14 residues. The ends lost 5 bases at V and 3 bases at J; junction bases unmatched: 5. This clonotype was detected ten times or more. Its specificity is unknown. Molecular barcoding with unique molecular identifiers was used for the TCRbeta library. Via MiXCR, TCRdb re-called the PCR reads, giving one row per CDR3 protein. The sample consists of fewer than 250,000 distinct CDR3 sequences, just under 8.5% of them appearing once. Study observations and caveats: Several hundred expanded graft clones reportedly supplied alpha-beta T cells about two months after transplant. At day 60, the high TCRbeta diversity found in some patients originated from recipient T cells and thymic progenitors that had survived. Newly generated T cells supplied most T-cell counts and diversity one year post-transplant.

Sequencing was performed on PBMCs, mostly from graft donor cells, taken 180 days after TCRalphabeta/CD19-depleted stem cell transplant. The clonotype originates from a male patient between 5 and 17 years old who had a stem cell transplant for acute lymphoblastic leukemia, so the T cells may come from the graft donor. The chain uses TRBV20-1 and TRBJ1-5, with TRBD1 identical over 9 bases. CDR3: CSARDRETNQPQHF. CDR3 sequence (DNA): TGCAGTGCTCGGGACAGGGAGACCAATCAGCCCCAGCATTTT.